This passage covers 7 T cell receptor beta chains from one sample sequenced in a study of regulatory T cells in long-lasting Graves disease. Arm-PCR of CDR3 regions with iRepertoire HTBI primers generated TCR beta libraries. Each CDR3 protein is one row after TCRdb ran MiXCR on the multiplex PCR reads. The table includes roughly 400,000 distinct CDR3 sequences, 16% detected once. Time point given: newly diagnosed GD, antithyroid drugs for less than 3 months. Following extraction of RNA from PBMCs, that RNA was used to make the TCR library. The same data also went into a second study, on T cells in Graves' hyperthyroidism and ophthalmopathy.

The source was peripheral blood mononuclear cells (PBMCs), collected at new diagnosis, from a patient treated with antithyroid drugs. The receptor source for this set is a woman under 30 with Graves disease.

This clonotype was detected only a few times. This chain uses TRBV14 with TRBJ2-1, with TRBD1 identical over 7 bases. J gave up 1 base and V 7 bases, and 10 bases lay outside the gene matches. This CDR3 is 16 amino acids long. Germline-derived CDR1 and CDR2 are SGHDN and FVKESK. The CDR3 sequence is CASTPTGLGSYNEQFF. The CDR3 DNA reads TGTGCCAGCACCCCGACAGGGTTGGGATCCTACAATGAGCAGTTCTTC.

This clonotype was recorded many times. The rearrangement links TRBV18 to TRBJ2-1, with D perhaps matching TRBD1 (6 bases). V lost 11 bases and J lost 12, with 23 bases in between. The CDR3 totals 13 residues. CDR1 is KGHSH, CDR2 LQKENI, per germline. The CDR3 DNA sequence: TGTGCCGCATCAGAGAACAGGGCTTCGGGGCAGTTCTTC. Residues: CAASENRASGQFF.

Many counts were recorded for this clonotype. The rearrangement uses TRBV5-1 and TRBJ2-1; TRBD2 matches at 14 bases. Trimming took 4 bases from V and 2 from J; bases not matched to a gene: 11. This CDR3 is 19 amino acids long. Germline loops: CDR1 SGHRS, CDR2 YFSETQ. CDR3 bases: TGCGCCAGCAGCCCGGAGGGACTAGCGGGAGTTTGGGCCTACAATGAGCAGTTCTTC. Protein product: CASSPEGLAGVWAYNEQFF.

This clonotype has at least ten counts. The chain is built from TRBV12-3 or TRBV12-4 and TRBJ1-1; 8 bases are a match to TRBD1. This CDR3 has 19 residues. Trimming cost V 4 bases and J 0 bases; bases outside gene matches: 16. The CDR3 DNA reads TGTGCCAGCAGTTCCCTCGGACAGGGTGGCTCAAGAATGAACACTGAAGCTTTCTTT. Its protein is CASSSLGQGGSRMNTEAFF.

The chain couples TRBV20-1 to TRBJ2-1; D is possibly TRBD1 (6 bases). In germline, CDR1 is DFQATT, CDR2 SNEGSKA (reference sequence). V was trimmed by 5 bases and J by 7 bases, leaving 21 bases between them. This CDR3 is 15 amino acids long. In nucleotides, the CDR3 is TGCAGTGCTTCCCGTCCCAATACAGGGCGGAATGAGCAGTTCTTC. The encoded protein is CSASRPNTGRNEQFF.

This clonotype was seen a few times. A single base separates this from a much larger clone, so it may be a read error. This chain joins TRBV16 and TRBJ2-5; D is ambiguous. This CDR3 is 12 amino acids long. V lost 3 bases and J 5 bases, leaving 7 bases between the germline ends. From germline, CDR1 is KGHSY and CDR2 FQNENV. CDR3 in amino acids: CASSQNTETQYF. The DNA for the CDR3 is TGTGCCAGCAGCCAGAATACGGAGACCCAGTACTTC.

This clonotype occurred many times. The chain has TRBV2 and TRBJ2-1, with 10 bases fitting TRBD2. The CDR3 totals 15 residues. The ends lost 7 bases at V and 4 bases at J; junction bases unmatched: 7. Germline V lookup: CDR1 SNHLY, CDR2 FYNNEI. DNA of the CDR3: TGTGCCAGCACCAACCTAGCGGGAGTTTACAATGAGCAGTTCTTC. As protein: CASTNLAGVYNEQFF.